Listed here are 29 T cell receptor beta chains from one sample, sequenced in a study of T-cell reconstitution after alpha-beta-depleted transplantation in children. A library of TCRbeta sequences, prepared with unique molecular identifiers, was generated. One entry per CDR3 protein, called by TCRdb with MiXCR from the PCR reads. The sample lists about 980,000 distinct CDR3 sequences, about 30% occurring once. The input for sequencing was PBMCs, mostly from graft donor cells, taken 360 days after TCRalphabeta/CD19-depleted stem cell transplant. The source of these receptors is a boy younger than two who had a stem cell transplant for SCID, so the T cells may come from the graft donor.

The J gene is TRBJ1-1, the V gene TRBV6-5; possible D gene TRBD1, 5 bases. Per germline, CDR1 MNHEY and CDR2 SVGAGI. V was pared by 2 bases and J by 1 base, with 14 bases between. This CDR3 contains 16 residues. CDR3 sequence (DNA): TGTGCCAGCAGTTACGTTGGGTCCGGGGCGAACACTGAAGCTTTCTTT. It yields the protein CASSYVGSGANTEAFF.

The V call is TRBV5-1, the J call TRBJ1-1; 9 nucleotides align to TRBD1. V was clipped by 5 bases and J by 6 bases; unmatched bases: 11. Germline V lookup: CDR1 SGHRS, CDR2 YFSETQ. The CDR3 runs 15 residues. CDR3 protein: CASSTGTGTRSEAFF. CDR3 bases: TGCGCCAGCAGTACTGGGACAGGGACTAGATCTGAAGCTTTCTTT.

This clonotype was seen only a few times. The chain carries TRBV12-3 or TRBV12-4 and TRBJ2-5; 7 bases agree with TRBD2. V dropped 4 bases and J dropped 3; count of bases not matched to a gene: 8. This CDR3 is 15 amino acids long. The CDR3 DNA reads as TGTGCCAGCAGTTCACCAGGTGCGGGGGAAGAGACCCAGTACTTC. Translated: CASSSPGAGEETQYF.

This clonotype was seen a few times. The chain couples TRBV19 to TRBJ2-2; the D is unclear. This CDR3 contains 12 residues. Germline assignment: CDR1 LNHDA and CDR2 SQIVND (reference sequence). Deletions cut 1 base from V and 11 bases from J, with 8 bases between. The CDR3 region has the DNA TGTGCCAGTAGTATAGGGCGGCGAGAGCTGTTTTTT. It yields the protein CASSIGRRELFF.

The chain is built from TRBV1 and TRBJ2-7; no check of the table's D call, TRBD2, against the DNA was made. TRBV1 is a pseudogene segment. The CDR3 totals 17 residues. The CDR3 nucleotides read TGCACCAGCGCGCATACCAGGCCTAGCGGGCAAAACTACGAGCAGTACTTC. It translates to CTSAHTRPSGQNYEQYF.

This clonotype appeared a few times. This sequence joins TRBV7-3 and TRBJ2-4; 7 bases align to TRBD2. Germline CDR1 is SGHTA and CDR2 is FQGTGA. Trimming at V came to 0 bases and at J to 6 bases, leaving 5 bases not matched to a gene. CDR3 size: 15 residues. The CDR3 region has the DNA TGTGCCAGCAGCTTAACGGTGGGGAGGGGAAACATTCAGTACTTC. Its protein is CASSLTVGRGNIQYF. Full variable domain (remainder filled in from reference TRBV7-3 and TRBJ2-4): GAGVSQTPSNKVTEKGKYVELRCDPISGHTALYWYRQSLGQGPEFLIYFQGTGAADDSGLPNDRFFAVRPEGSVSTLKIQRTERGDSAVYLCASSLTVGRGNIQYFGAGTRLSVL.

This clonotype has only a few counts. The chain uses TRBV12-3 or TRBV12-4 and TRBJ2-3, with 8 bases identical to TRBD2. V lost 5 bases and J lost 6; bases outside the gene matches: 10. This CDR3 is built from 15 residues. This CDR3 reads CASSPSGGRLDTQYF. CDR3 DNA: TGTGCCAGCAGTCCGAGCGGGGGACGACTGGATACGCAGTATTTT.

The chain joins TRBV10-3 to TRBJ2-7; a weak D match, TRBD1 (6 bases). CDR3 length: 15 amino acids. Per germline, CDR1 ENHRY and CDR2 SYGVKD. Trimming took off 11 bases at V and 0 bases at J, with 20 bases between the two ends. The CDR3 nucleotides read TGTGCCCCGAAAGGGGGAACCCCATACTCCTACGAGCAGTACTTC. It yields the protein CAPKGGTPYSYEQYF.

Only a few counts were recorded for this clonotype. This chain links TRBV12-3 or TRBV12-4 with TRBJ2-5; the D gene could be TRBD1 or TRBD2 (5 bases each). The CDR3 extends over 13 amino acids. V was shortened by 3 bases and J by 4 bases, with 9 bases between the two germline ends. The CDR3 region is CASSFGAAETQYF. CDR3 sequence (DNA): TGTGCCAGCAGTTTCGGGGCAGCAGAGACCCAGTACTTC.

V and J are TRBV6-5 and TRBJ2-3, with TRBD2 as a possible D gene (5 bases). Germline V lookup: CDR1 MNHEY, CDR2 SVGAGI. The CDR3 spans 13 residues. Trimming took off 2 bases at V and 6 bases at J, with 9 bases between the two ends. In DNA, the CDR3 is TGTGCCAGCAGTTACCGACTAAGGGATACGCAGTATTTT. Protein sequence: CASSYRLRDTQYF.

The sample holds a few counts of this clonotype. V usage is TRBV4-1 and J usage is TRBJ1-5; D remains unclear. The CDR3 contains 14 residues. The V end lost 0 bases, the J end lost 2 bases, and 5 bases lay between the germline ends. Germline lookup yields CDR1 MGHRA and CDR2 YSYEKL. CDR3 DNA sequence: TGCGCCAGCAGCCAAGATGGGGGCAATCAGCCCCAGCATTTT. Its translation: CASSQDGGNQPQHF.

This sequence joins TRBV7-2 and TRBJ1-1; D not certain. This CDR3 comprises 14 residues. Germline values: CDR1 SGHTA, CDR2 FQGNSA. The ends were cut back, 2 bases at V and 6 bases at J, with 13 bases in the middle. CDR3 bases: TGTGCCAGCAGCTTATCACCCGTTGGATCTGAAGCTTTCTTT. It codes for CASSLSPVGSEAFF.

This clonotype was observed a handful of times. The genes are TRBV4-1 and TRBJ2-3; the D gene is possibly TRBD2 (5 bases). The CDR3 is 15 residues long. In germline, CDR1 is MGHRA, CDR2 YSYEKL. Trimming removed 0 bases at V and 11 bases at J, with 18 bases between. CDR3 nucleotide sequence: TGCGCCAGCAGCCAAGAAGGGAGAGGCCCACGGAAGCAGTATTTT. Its translation: CASSQEGRGPRKQYF.

This chain uses TRBV6-6 with TRBJ1-4; D is ambiguous. This CDR3 comprises 11 residues. V shed 6 bases and J shed 12 bases, with 11 bases lying between them. Germline CDR1 reads MNHNY; CDR2 reads SVGAGI (reference sequence). The DNA of the CDR3 is TGTGCCAGCAGGAGGGTCGGGGAACTGTTTTTT. It codes for CASRRVGELFF.

This rearrangement joins TRBV12-3 or TRBV12-4 to TRBJ2-4; 9 bases are a match to TRBD2. This CDR3 is 16 amino acids long. The V and J ends lost 3 bases and 0 bases, in that order; junction bases with no gene match: 3. The CDR3 loop is CASSFGGGVAKNIQYF. The CDR3 DNA sequence: TGTGCCAGCAGTTTCGGCGGGGGGGTAGCCAAAAACATTCAGTACTTC.

The chain combines TRBV11-1 with TRBJ1-2; possibly TRBD1 for D (6 bases). V lost 1 base and J 8 bases, leaving 35 bases between the germline ends. Germline V gene sequence: CDR1 SGHAT, CDR2 FQDESV (reference sequence). The length of the CDR3 is 21 residues. CDR3 protein: CASSLGPVGGGKETTRRGYTF. For the CDR3, the DNA is TGTGCCAGCAGCTTAGGCCCCGTGGGTGGGGGCAAGGAGACGACCAGACGGGGCTACACCTTC.

This clonotype was detected a few times. This chain uses TRBV12-3 or TRBV12-4 with TRBJ2-3; D is perhaps TRBD1 (5 bases). This CDR3 is 12 amino acids long. V lost 4 bases to trimming and J lost 4 bases, with 6 bases between them. CDR3 sequence reads: CASSSGPDTQYF. CDR3 nucleotides: TGTGCCAGCAGTTCAGGGCCAGATACGCAGTATTTT.

This clonotype was picked up a small number of times. The gene calls are TRBV25-1 and TRBJ1-6; the match to TRBD1 covers 9 bases. After removal of 3 bases from V and 1 base from J, the junction contained 22 bases not matched to a gene. Germline-derived CDR1 and CDR2 are MGHDK and SYGVNS. CDR3 size: 23 residues. CDR3 bases: TGTGCCAGCAGTGACACAGACAGGGGGTTCTTTATTTTGTTCTGTTCCTATAATTCACCCCTCCACTTT. Amino acid sequence: CASSDTDRGFFILFCSYNSPLHF. Looking up the rest from reference TRBV25-1 and TRBJ1-6 gives the full variable domain: EADIYQTPRYLVIGTGKKITLECSQTMGHDKMYWYQQDPGMELHLIHYSYGVNSTEKGDLSSESTVSRIRTEHFPLTLESARPSHTSQYLCASSDTDRGFFILFCSYNSPLHFGNGTRLTVT.

The chain carries TRBV28 and TRBJ2-2, with D possibly being TRBD1 or TRBD2 (5 bases each). This CDR3 has 14 residues. V was shortened by 8 bases and J by 7 bases, with 17 bases between the two germline ends. Germline V gene data show CDR1 as MDHEN and CDR2 as SYDVKM. The CDR3 spells CASLPVGEIGELFF. The CDR3 bases are TGTGCCAGCCTCCCGGTGGGGGAGATCGGGGAGCTGTTTTTT.

The CDR3: CSATSNVGAGTDTQYF. The CDR3 nucleotides are TGCAGTGCGACCTCGAACGTGGGCGCCGGCACAGATACGCAGTATTTT. V and J are TRBV20-1 and TRBJ2-3; D is undetermined. CDR1 DFQATT and CDR2 SNEGSKA come from the germline V gene (reference sequence). The CDR3 covers 16 residues. The ends were cut back, 6 bases at V and 1 base at J, with 20 bases in the middle.

The V call is TRBV28, the J call TRBJ1-5; 9 bases are a match to TRBD1. Germline V lookup: CDR1 MDHEN, CDR2 SYDVKM. The CDR3 runs to 16 residues. V was pared by 6 bases and J by 0 bases, with 6 bases of the junction left unmatched. CDR3 residues: CASSLDRGYSNQPQHF. CDR3 nucleotides: TGTGCCAGCAGCCTGGACAGGGGATATAGCAATCAGCCCCAGCATTTT.

The V call is TRBV20-1, the J call TRBJ2-3, with D perhaps TRBD2 (6 bases). The CDR3 loop spans 13 amino acids. V lost 3 bases to trimming and J lost 5 bases, with 12 bases between them. Germline V gene sequence: CDR1 DFQATT, CDR2 SNEGSKA (reference sequence). The CDR3 DNA sequence: TGCAGTGCTAGGAACGGGGGTGTAGATACGCAGTATTTT. Translating gives CSARNGGVDTQYF.

The chain links TRBV7-2 to TRBJ2-1; 8 bases match TRBD2. V trimming: 1 base; J trimming: 1 base; junction bases outside the gene matches: 3. This CDR3 spans 16 amino acids. Germline V CDR1 and CDR2: SGHTA, FQGNSA. CDR3 bases: TGTGCCAGCAGCTTAGGGGCTAGCGGGTCCTACAATGAGCAGTTCTTC. Its protein product is CASSLGASGSYNEQFF. Together with reference TRBV7-2 and TRBJ2-1, the CDR3 gives the full variable domain: GAGVSQSPSNKVTEKGKDVELRCDPISGHTALYWYRQSLGQGLEFLIYFQGNSAPDKSGLPSDRFSAERTGGSVSTLTIQRTQQEDSAVYLCASSLGASGSYNEQFFGPGTRLTVL.

The rearrangement uses TRBV6-1 and TRBJ2-7; 10 bases agree with TRBD2. The CDR3 has 16 amino acids. Trimming at V came to 6 bases and at J to 4 bases, leaving 12 bases not matched to a gene. Germline V gene data show CDR1 as MNHNS and CDR2 as SASEGT. CDR3 nucleotides: TGTGCCAGCAGCCTTCAACTAGCGGGGTTTTGGTACGAGCAGTACTTC. It codes for CASSLQLAGFWYEQYF.

The chain links TRBV5-1 to TRBJ1-1, with D maybe TRBD1 (6 bases). There are 15 residues in the CDR3. Trimming cost V 4 bases and J 1 base, with 14 bases left between them. CDR1 and CDR2 (germline): SGHRS, YFSETQ. CDR3 coding DNA: TGCGCCAGCAGCGCCTCACAGGGAGCGAACACTGAAGCTTTCTTT. This translates into CASSASQGANTEAFF.

This chain connects TRBV2 to TRBJ2-7; 8 nucleotides align to TRBD2. J gave up 4 bases and V 7 bases, and 9 bases lay outside the gene matches. The CDR3 has 14 residues. Germline V lookup: CDR1 SNHLY, CDR2 FYNNEI. The CDR3 DNA follows: TGTGCCAGCAACCTACAGCGGGGGCCTTACGAGCAGTACTTC. Translation gives CASNLQRGPYEQYF.

The chain uses TRBV29-1 and TRBJ2-3, with a tentative D call TRBD2 (6 bases). The CDR3 has 13 residues. Trimming removed 4 bases at V and 2 bases at J, with 10 bases between. The germline V gene has CDR1 SQVTM and CDR2 ANQGSEA. CDR3 coding DNA: TGCAGCGTTGTACGGGGGAACACAGATACGCAGTATTTT. Encoded protein: CSVVRGNTDTQYF.

V usage is TRBV9 and J usage is TRBJ2-2; 7 bases fit TRBD1. After removal of 2 bases from V and 2 bases from J, the junction contained 6 bases not matched to a gene. There are 16 residues in the CDR3. CDR1 and CDR2 from the germline V gene are SGDLS and YYNGEE. CDR3 loop: CASSVSRDSNTGELFF. The DNA of the CDR3 is TGTGCCAGCAGCGTCAGCCGGGACAGTAACACCGGGGAGCTGTTTTTT. The entire variable domain, with the rest obtained from reference TRBV9 and TRBJ2-2, is as follows: DSGVTQTPKHLITATGQRVTLRCSPRSGDLSVYWYQQSLDQGLQFLIQYYNGEERAKGNILERFSAQQFPDLHSELNLSSLELGDSALYFCASSVSRDSNTGELFFGEGSRLTVL.

This clonotype was detected only a few times. J is TRBJ1-2 and V is TRBV27; the D gene is possibly TRBD1 (5 bases). The CDR3 is made up of 13 amino acids. The V gene's germline CDR1 is MNHEY and CDR2 SMNVEV (reference sequence). Trimming cost V 6 bases and J 7 bases, with 15 bases left between them. CDR3: CASRRMGLGGYTF. In DNA form, the CDR3 reads TGTGCCAGCAGGAGGATGGGACTGGGTGGCTACACCTTC.